A selection of T cell receptor beta chains follows, all from one sample in a study of blood T cell repertoires in COVID-19. Repertoires were generated with immunoSEQ multiplex PCR, while TCRdb's copy carries only in-frame clones and drops some. The table has 300,000 to 400,000 clones, more than 85% seen once. The source material was peripheral blood. These receptors were obtained from a human donor in a cohort sampled during active COVID-19. Each CDR3 is given with its conserved first and last residue. D genes are given only for firm matches. Clone sizes are given selectively: once, few, many, or a class where the clone is expanded.

V gene	J gene	D gene	clone size	CDR3 protein	CDR3 DNA
TRBV9	TRBJ2-5	NA	NA	CASSVDRAQETQYF	TGTGCCAGCAGCGTAGACAGGGCCCAAGAGACCCAGTACTTC
TRBV6-5	TRBJ2-1	NA	NA	CASSPGGRPSEQFF	TGTGCCAGCAGTCCAGGGGGGAGGCCCAGTGAGCAGTTCTTC
TRBV3-1/TRBV3-2	TRBJ1-1	NA	NA	CASTAGGESFF	TGTGCCAGCACCGCCGGCGGGGAGTCTTTCTTT
TRBV29-1	TRBJ2-1	TRBD2	many	CSVGTSGRKEQFF	TGCAGCGTTGGGACCAGCGGGAGAAAGGAGCAGTTCTTC
TRBV20-1	TRBJ2-5	NA	NA	CSGRGGETQYF	TGCAGTGGACGGGGAGGAGAGACCCAGTACTTC
TRBV30	TRBJ2-7	TRBD2	NA	CAWSRGGAMYF	TGTGCCTGGAGCCGGGGGGGGGCTATGTACTTC
TRBV28	TRBJ2-1	TRBD2	NA	CASSSSGSGSNEQFF	TGTGCCAGCAGCTCGAGCGGGAGTGGATCCAATGAGCAGTTCTTC
TRBV19	TRBJ1-2	NA	NA	CASSMTGIANYGYTF	TGTGCCAGTAGTATGACAGGTATAGCTAACTATGGCTACACCTTC
TRBV25-1	TRBJ2-5	TRBD2	NA	CASSRRGEGRETQYF	TGTGCCAGCTCCCGACGGGGGGAGGGCCGGGAGACCCAGTACTTC
TRBV24-1	TRBJ2-1	TRBD2	NA	CATSDLGVMAGVRQFF	TGTGCCACCAGTGATTTAGGGGTAATGGCGGGGGTACGGCAGTTCTTC
TRBV2	TRBJ2-4	TRBD2	few	CASSEERTSGSPQYF	TGTGCCAGCAGTGAAGAACGGACTAGCGGAAGCCCCCAGTACTTC
TRBV2	TRBJ2-7	NA	NA	CASRDPIAGEQYF	TGTGCCAGCAGGGATCCTATAGCCGGCGAGCAGTACTTC
TRBV2	TRBJ2-1	NA	NA	CARGASGGNEQFF	TGTGCCAGGGGGGCTAGCGGAGGGAATGAGCAGTTCTTC
TRBV9	TRBJ2-1	TRBD1	once	CASSETGSAYNEQFF	TGTGCCAGCAGCGAGACAGGGTCCGCCTACAATGAGCAGTTCTTC
TRBV11-1	TRBJ2-7	NA	NA	CASSQTSYEQYF	TGTGCCAGCAGCCAAACTTCCTACGAGCAGTACTTC
TRBV5-4	TRBJ2-1	TRBD2	NA	CASSGAGLAGVTSYNEQFF	TGTGCCAGCAGCGGAGCGGGACTAGCGGGAGTGACGTCCTACAATGAGCAGTTCTTC
TRBV5-1	TRBJ1-5	NA	NA	CASSPSGGNNQPQHF	TGCGCCAGCAGCCCGTCGGGGGGTAACAATCAGCCCCAGCATTTT
TRBV24-1	TRBJ2-1	TRBD2	NA	CATSAERGAEQFF	TGTGCCACCAGTGCAGAGCGGGGGGCGGAGCAGTTCTTC
TRBV5-1	TRBJ2-5	NA	NA	CASSRGGRQETQYF	TGCGCCAGCAGCCGGGGAGGACGTCAAGAGACCCAGTACTTC
TRBV3-1/TRBV3-2	TRBJ1-6	TRBD1	NA	CASSWDSYNSPLHF	TGTGCCAGCAGTTGGGACAGTTATAATTCACCCCTCCACTTT
TRBV11-1	TRBJ1-2	TRBD1	NA	CASSRTGEKGYTF	TGTGCCAGCAGCAGAACAGGGGAGAAGGGCTACACCTTC
TRBV4-1	TRBJ2-7	NA	NA	CASSQDLRTASYEQYF	TGCGCCAGCAGCCAAGATTTGAGGACAGCCTCCTACGAGCAGTACTTC
TRBV18	TRBJ2-5	NA	NA	CASSPPSVLETQYF	TGTGCCAGCTCACCACCTTCCGTCCTGGAGACCCAGTACTTC
TRBV5-5	TRBJ2-5	TRBD2	NA	CASSQTPPGLARGVSETQYF	TGTGCCAGCAGCCAGACCCCACCGGGACTAGCGAGGGGGGTGTCGGAGACCCAGTACTTC
TRBV19	TRBJ2-7	TRBD2	NA	CASSPGLADYEQYF	TGTGCCAGTAGTCCGGGACTAGCGGATTACGAGCAGTACTTC
TRBV10-3	TRBJ2-7	NA	NA	CAASGGQTMVSYEQYF	TGTGCCGCCTCCGGGGGGCAGACAATGGTTTCCTACGAGCAGTACTTC
TRBV27	TRBJ2-2	NA	NA	CASSLWRETGELFF	TGTGCCAGCAGTTTATGGAGGGAGACCGGGGAGCTGTTTTTT